This T cell receptor (beta chain) was captured by sequencing in a study of blood T cells in healthy people across ages. The ends lost 4 bases at V and 3 bases at J; junction bases unmatched: 10. The CDR3 consists of 16 residues. The germline V gene encodes CDR1 MGHRA and CDR2 YSYEKL. A second PCR, run for about 7 to 11 cycles, used a sample-barcoded 5' primer plus a J-beta primer mix. TCRdb re-called the 5' RACE reads with MiXCR, one entry per CDR3 protein. This sample has about 810,000 distinct CDR3 sequences, with 36% found just once. Study-level findings and limits: From one million sequenced T cells, diversity estimates were lower bounds.

Regarding this clonotype: Its antigen remains unknown.

This chain links TRBV4-1 with TRBJ1-2, with 8 bases aligning to TRBD1. The sequenced material came from blood. The sequence was obtained from a man in his late teens or twenties in good health. CDR3 nucleotide sequence: TGCGCCAGCAGCCCGGAAGTAGGACAGGGTCACTATGGCTACACCTTC. It specifies CASSPEVGQGHYGYTF.